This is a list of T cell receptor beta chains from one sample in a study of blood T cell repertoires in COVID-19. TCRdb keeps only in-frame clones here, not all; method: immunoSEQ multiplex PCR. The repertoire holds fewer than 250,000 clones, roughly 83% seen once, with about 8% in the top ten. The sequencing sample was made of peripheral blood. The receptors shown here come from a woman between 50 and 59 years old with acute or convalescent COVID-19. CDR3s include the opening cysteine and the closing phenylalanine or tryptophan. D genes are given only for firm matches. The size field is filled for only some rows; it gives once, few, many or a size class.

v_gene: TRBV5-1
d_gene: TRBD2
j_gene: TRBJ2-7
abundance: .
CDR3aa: CASTPGTSGAYEQYF
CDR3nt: TGCGCCAGCACCCCGGGGACTAGCGGAGCTTACGAGCAGTACTTC

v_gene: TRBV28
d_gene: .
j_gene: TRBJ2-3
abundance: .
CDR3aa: CASSYSQGTSTDTQYF
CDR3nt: TGTGCCAGCAGTTACTCTCAGGGAACTAGCACAGATACGCAGTATTTT

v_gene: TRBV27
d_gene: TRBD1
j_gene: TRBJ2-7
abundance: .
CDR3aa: CASSFSQGPLSSYEQYF
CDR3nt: TGTGCCAGCAGTTTCTCACAGGGGCCCCTCTCCTCTTACGAGCAGTACTTC

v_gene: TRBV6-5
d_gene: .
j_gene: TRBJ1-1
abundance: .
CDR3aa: CASSLGRGWTEAFF
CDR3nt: TGTGCCAGCAGCCTTGGGCGGGGATGGACTGAAGCTTTCTTT

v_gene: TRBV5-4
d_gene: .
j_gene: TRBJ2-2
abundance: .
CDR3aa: CASSTDSNTGELFF
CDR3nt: TGTGCCAGCAGCACGGACAGCAACACCGGGGAGCTGTTTTTT

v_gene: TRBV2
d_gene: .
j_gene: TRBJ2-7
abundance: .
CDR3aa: CASLLSDRSYEQYF
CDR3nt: TGTGCCAGCCTTCTGTCAGACAGAAGCTACGAGCAGTACTTC

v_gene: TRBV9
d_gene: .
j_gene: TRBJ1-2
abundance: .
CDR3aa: CASSEGLYYGYTF
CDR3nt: TGTGCCAGCAGCGAGGGACTCTACTATGGCTACACCTTC

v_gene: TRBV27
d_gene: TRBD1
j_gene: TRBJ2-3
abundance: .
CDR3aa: CASSHPGQGLTDTQYF
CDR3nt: TGTGCCAGCAGTCATCCGGGACAGGGCCTCACAGATACGCAGTATTTT

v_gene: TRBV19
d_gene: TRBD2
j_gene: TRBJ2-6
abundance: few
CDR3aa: CASSIRLAGDSGANVLTF
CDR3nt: TGTGCCAGTAGTATACGGCTAGCGGGGGATTCTGGGGCCAACGTCCTGACTTTC

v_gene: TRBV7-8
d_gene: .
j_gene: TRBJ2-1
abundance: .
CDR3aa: CASSLRQIYNEQFF
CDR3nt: TGTGCCAGCAGCTTACGACAGATCTACAATGAGCAGTTCTTC

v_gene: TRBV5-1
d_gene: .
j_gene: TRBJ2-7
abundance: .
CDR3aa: CASSLSGAPRLSEQYF
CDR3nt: TGCGCCAGCAGCTTGTCAGGGGCGCCGCGGCTTAGCGAGCAGTACTTC

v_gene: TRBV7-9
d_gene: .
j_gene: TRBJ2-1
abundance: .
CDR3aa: CASSLRGTAYNEQFF
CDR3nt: TGTGCCAGCAGCCTCCGGGGAACGGCCTACAATGAGCAGTTCTTC

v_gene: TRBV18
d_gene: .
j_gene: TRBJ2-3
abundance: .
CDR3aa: CASSPRQGLDTQYF
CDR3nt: TGTGCCAGCTCACCGCGCCAGGGTTTGGATACGCAGTATTTT

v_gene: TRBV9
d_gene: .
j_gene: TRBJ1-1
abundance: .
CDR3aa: CASSPHWQTYEAFF
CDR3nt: TGTGCCAGCAGCCCCCACTGGCAGACTTATGAAGCTTTCTTT

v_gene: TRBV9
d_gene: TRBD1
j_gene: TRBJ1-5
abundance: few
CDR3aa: CASSAGTGDNQPQHF
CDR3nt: TGTGCCAGCAGCGCTGGGACAGGCGATAATCAGCCCCAGCATTTT

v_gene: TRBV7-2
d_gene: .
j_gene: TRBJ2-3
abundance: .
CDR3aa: CASSLDLRTDTQYF
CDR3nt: TGTGCCAGCAGCTTAGATCTGCGGACAGATACGCAGTATTTT

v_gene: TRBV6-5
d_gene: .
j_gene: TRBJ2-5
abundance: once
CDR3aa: CASSYYGGRETQYF
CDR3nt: TGTGCCAGCAGTTACTATGGGGGCCGGGAGACCCAGTACTTC

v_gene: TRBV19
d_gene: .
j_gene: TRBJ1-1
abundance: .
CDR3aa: CASRTARQPANTEAFF
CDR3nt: TGTGCCAGTAGAACGGCCAGACAGCCGGCGAACACTGAAGCTTTCTTT

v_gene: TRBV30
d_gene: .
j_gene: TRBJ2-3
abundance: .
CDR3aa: CAWSKPGMRDTQYF
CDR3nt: TGTGCCTGGAGTAAACCCGGGATGAGAGATACGCAGTATTTT

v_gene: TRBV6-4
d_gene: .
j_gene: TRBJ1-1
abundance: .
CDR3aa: CASSPEGGTEAFF
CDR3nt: TGTGCCAGCAGTCCGGAAGGGGGCACTGAAGCTTTCTTT

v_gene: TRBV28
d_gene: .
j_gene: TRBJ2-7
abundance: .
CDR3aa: CAIHPRGSSYEQYF
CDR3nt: TGTGCCATCCACCCCCGGGGAAGCTCCTACGAGCAGTACTTC

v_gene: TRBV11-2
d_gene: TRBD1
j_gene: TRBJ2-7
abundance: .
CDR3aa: CASSRINRDSRWEQYF
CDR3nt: TGTGCCAGCAGTCGTATCAACCGGGACAGCCGTTGGGAGCAGTACTTC

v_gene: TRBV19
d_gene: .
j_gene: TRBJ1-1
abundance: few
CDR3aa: CASSMGPGVMNTEAFF
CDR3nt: TGTGCCAGTAGTATGGGGCCAGGGGTCATGAACACTGAAGCTTTCTTT

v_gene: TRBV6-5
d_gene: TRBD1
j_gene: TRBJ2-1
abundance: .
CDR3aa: CASRPRQGSLNEQFF
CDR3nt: TGTGCCAGCAGACCAAGACAGGGTTCATTGAATGAGCAGTTCTTC

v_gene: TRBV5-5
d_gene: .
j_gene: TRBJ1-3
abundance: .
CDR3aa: CASSLGQSSSSGNTIYF
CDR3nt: TGTGCCAGCAGCTTGGGGCAGTCCTCCTCCTCTGGAAACACCATATATTTT

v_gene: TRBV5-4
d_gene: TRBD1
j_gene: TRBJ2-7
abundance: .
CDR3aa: CASSSPGQGRTYEQYF
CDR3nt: TGTGCCAGCAGCTCCCCGGGACAGGGTAGAACCTACGAGCAGTACTTC

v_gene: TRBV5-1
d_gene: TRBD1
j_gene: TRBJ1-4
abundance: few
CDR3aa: CASSLADRGLEKLFF
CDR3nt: TGCGCCAGCAGCTTGGCCGACAGGGGGCTTGAAAAACTGTTTTTT

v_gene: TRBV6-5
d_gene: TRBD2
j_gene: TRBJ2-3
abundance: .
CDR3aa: CASRIAGDTDTQYF
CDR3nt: TGTGCCAGCAGGATAGCGGGAGACACAGATACGCAGTATTTT

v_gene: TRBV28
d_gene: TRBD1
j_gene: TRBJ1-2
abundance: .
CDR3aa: CASRRTGAYYGYTF
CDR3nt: TGTGCCAGCAGGAGGACAGGGGCCTACTATGGCTACACCTTC

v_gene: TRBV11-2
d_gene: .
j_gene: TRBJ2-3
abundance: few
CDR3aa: CASSSPGGRLDTQYF
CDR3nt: TGTGCCAGCAGCTCCCCCGGGGGGCGGCTGGATACGCAGTATTTT

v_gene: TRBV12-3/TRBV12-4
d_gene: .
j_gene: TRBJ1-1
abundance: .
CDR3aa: CASSSGQSEAFF
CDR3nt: TGTGCCAGCAGTTCCGGACAGTCTGAAGCTTTCTTT

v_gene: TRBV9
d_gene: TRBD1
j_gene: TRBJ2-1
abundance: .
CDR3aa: CASSPRTGYNEQFF
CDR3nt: TGTGCCAGCAGCCCAAGGACAGGATACAATGAGCAGTTCTTC

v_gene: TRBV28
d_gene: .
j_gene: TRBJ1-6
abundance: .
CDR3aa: CASSLPTENYNSLHF
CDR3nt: TGTGCCAGCAGTCTCCCGACAGAAAACTATAACTCCCTCCACTTT

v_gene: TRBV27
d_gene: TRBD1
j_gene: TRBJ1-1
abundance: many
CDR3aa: CASMNGDRKNTEAFF
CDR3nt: TGTGCCAGCATGAACGGGGACAGAAAGAACACTGAAGCTTTCTTT

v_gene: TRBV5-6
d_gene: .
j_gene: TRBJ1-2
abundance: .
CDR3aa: CASSFFSGRRNYGYTF
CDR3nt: TGTGCCAGCAGCTTTTTTTCGGGAAGAAGGAACTATGGCTACACCTTC

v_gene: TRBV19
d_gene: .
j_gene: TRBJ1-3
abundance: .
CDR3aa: CASSGQLSGNTIYF
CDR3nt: TGTGCCAGTAGTGGACAGCTCTCTGGAAACACCATATATTTT

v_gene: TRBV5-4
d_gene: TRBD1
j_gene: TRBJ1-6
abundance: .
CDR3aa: CASSPGQGVPYNSPLHF
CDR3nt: TGTGCCAGCAGCCCAGGACAGGGGGTTCCCTATAATTCACCCCTCCACTTT

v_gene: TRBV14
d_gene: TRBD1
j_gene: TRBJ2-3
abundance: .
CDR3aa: CASSQRDRVTDTQYF
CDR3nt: TGTGCCAGCAGCCAGCGGGACAGGGTGACAGATACGCAGTATTTT

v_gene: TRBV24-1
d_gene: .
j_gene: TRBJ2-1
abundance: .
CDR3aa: CATSDTEPYNEQFF
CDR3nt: TGTGCCACCAGTGATACAGAACCCTACAATGAGCAGTTCTTC

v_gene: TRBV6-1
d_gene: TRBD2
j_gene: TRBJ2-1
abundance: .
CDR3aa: CASSDLGLAINEQFF
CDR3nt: TGTGCCAGCAGTGATTTGGGACTAGCGATCAATGAGCAGTTCTTC

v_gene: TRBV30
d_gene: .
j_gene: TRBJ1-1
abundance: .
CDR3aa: CAWKSRGGNTEAFF
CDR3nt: TGTGCCTGGAAAAGTAGGGGGGGGAACACTGAAGCTTTCTTT

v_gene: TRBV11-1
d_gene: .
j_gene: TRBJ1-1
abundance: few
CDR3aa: CASSLEAGPTEAFF
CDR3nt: TGTGCCAGCAGCTTAGAAGCAGGGCCCACTGAAGCTTTCTTT